The clone carrying this T cell receptor beta chain was seen just once. Deletions cut 5 bases from V and 0 bases from J, with 10 bases between. The CDR3 spans 14 residues. Germline CDR1 reads SGHVS; CDR2 reads FQNEAQ. This record belongs to a study of blood T cell repertoires in COVID-19. The repertoire was sequenced with immunoSEQ multiplex PCR; TCRdb's copy has only in-frame clones and lacks some. The sample holds roughly 90,000 clones; around 87% are singletons and the top ten take more than 4%. This rearrangement joins TRBV7-8 to TRBJ2-5; maybe TRBD1 (5 bases). Sequencing was performed on peripheral blood. The TCR was taken from a man aged 40-49 years with acute or convalescent COVID-19. The DNA of the CDR3 is TGTGCCAGCAGCACGAACAGGAACCAAGAGACCCAGTACTTC. Residues: CASSTNRNQETQYF.